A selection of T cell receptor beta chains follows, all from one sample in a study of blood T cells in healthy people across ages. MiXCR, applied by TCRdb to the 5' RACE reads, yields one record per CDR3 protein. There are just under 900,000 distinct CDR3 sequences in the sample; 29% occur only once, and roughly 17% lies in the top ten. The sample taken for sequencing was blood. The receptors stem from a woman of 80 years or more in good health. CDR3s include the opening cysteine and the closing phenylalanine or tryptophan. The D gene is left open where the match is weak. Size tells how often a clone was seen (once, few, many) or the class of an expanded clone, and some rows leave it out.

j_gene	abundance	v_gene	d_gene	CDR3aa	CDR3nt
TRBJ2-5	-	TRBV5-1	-	CASSLGGGFQETQYF	TGCGCCAGCAGCTTGGGCGGAGGCTTTCAAGAGACCCAGTACTTC
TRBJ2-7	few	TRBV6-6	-	CASSPGGLSCYEQYF	TGTGCCAGCAGCCCCGGGGGACTGAGCTGTTACGAGCAGTACTTC
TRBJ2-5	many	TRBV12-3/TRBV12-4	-	CASSLQDRQETQYF	TGTGCCAGCAGTTTGCAAGACAGACAAGAGACCCAGTACTTC
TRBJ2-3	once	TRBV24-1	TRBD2	CATSGGTSRGLTDTQYF	TGTGCCACCAGTGGTGGGACTAGCAGGGGTCTCACAGATACGCAGTATTTT
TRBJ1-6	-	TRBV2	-	CASSATTGMNSPLHF	TGTGCCAGCAGTGCCACGACAGGAATGAATTCACCCCTCCACTTT
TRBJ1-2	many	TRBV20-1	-	CSARDEVTNYGYTF	TGCAGTGCTAGAGATGAGGTCACTAACTATGGCTACACCTTC
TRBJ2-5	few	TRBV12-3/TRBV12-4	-	CASMTGTHNEQYF	TGTGCCAGCATGACCGGGACCCACAATGAGCAGTACTTC
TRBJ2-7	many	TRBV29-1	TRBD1	CSVLGQGNEQYF	TGCAGCGTGCTGGGACAGGGGAACGAGCAGTACTTC
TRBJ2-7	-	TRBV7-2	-	CASSLRPGGLSYEQYF	TGTGCCAGCAGCCTCAGACCCGGGGGACTCTCCTACGAGCAGTACTTC
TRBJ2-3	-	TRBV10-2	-	CASSESYWGSTDTQYF	TGCGCCAGCAGTGAGTCGTATTGGGGGAGCACAGATACGCAGTATTTT
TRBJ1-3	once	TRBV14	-	CASSQSLGSGNTIYF	TGTGCCAGCAGCCAATCTTTGGGATCTGGAAACACCATATATTTT
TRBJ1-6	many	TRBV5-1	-	CASSSAGDSPLHF	TGCGCCAGCAGCTCAGCAGGAGATTCACCCCTCCACTTT
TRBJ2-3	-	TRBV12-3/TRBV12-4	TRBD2	CASSFRLAGRTDTQYF	TGTGCCAGCAGTTTCCGACTAGCGGGGAGAACAGATACGCAGTATTTT
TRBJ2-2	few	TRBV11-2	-	CASSSFKGGSGELFF	TGTGCCAGCAGCTCGTTTAAAGGAGGGTCCGGGGAGCTGTTTTTT
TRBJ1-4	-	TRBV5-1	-	CASSLDYRATEKLFF	TGCGCCAGCAGCTTGGACTACAGGGCGACTGAAAAACTGTTTTTT
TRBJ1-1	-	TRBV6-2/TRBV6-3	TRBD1	CASSYPRQGLNTEAFF	TGTGCCAGCAGTTACCCCAGACAGGGCTTGAACACTGAAGCTTTCTTT